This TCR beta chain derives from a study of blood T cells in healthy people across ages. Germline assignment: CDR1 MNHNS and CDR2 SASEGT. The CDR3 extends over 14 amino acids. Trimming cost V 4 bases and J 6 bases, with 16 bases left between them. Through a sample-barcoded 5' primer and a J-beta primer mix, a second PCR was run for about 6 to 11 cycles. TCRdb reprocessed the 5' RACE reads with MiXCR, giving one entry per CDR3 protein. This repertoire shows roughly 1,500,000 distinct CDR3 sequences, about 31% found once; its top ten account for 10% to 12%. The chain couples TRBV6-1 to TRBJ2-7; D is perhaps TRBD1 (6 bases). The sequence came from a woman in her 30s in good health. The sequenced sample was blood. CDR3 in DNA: TGTGCCAGCAGTGCTGGGAACAGGGTCGGCGAGCAGTACTTC. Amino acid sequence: CASSAGNRVGEQYF.